This T cell receptor beta chain was profiled in a study of blood T cell repertoires in COVID-19. Assay used: immunoSEQ multiplex PCR; TCRdb lists only in-frame clones, some missing. Among nearly 110,000 clones listed, less than 90% were seen once. From germline, CDR1 is DFQATT and CDR2 SNEGSKA (reference sequence). This CDR3 has 14 amino acids. V lost 3 bases and J lost 6; bases outside the gene matches: 9. The receptor was isolated from a human donor in a cohort sampled during active COVID-19. The chain uses TRBV20-1 and TRBJ2-3; TRBD2 agrees at 7 bases. Sequences were obtained from peripheral blood. The CDR3 nucleotides are TGCAGTGCTAGTATCCAACGGGAGGAGGATACGCAGTATTTT. This gives the protein CSASIQREEDTQYF.